This is a list of T cell receptor beta chains from one sample in a study of Graves' ophthalmopathy and Graves' hyperthyroidism. TCRdb processed the multiplex PCR reads anew with MiXCR; each CDR3 protein has one entry. The repertoire holds approximately 150,000 distinct CDR3 sequences, with around 40% as singletons. Material for sequencing was peripheral blood. The source of these receptors is a man younger than 45 with Graves' ophthalmopathy. Both conserved end residues are part of each CDR3. D genes are given only for firm matches. For some rows the clone size is stated as once, few or many, or as a class when expanded; others skip it.

j_gene | d_gene | v_gene | abundance | CDR3nt | CDR3aa
TRBJ2-5 | TRBD2 | TRBV6-7 | . | TGTGCCAGCAGTCGACTAGCGGGGGACTACCAAGAGACCCAGTACTTC | CASSRLAGDYQETQYF
TRBJ2-7 | . | TRBV7-2 | once | TGTGCCAGCAGCTTAGGGCGGGGCATTGAGCAGTACTTC | CASSLGRGIEQYF
TRBJ2-4 | . | TRBV30 | many | TGTGCCTGGAGTCTCAGGTTCCAGGGGACGAAAAACATTCAGTACTTC | CAWSLRFQGTKNIQYF
TRBJ2-7 | TRBD1 | TRBV4-3 | many | TGCGCCAGCAGCCAAGCTCGACAGGGCCCCTACGAGCAGTACTTC | CASSQARQGPYEQYF
TRBJ1-5 | TRBD1 | TRBV19 | . | TGTGCCACCCGACCATGGACAGGGGACCAGCCCCAGCATTTT | CATRPWTGDQPQHF
TRBJ2-6 | . | TRBV28 | many | TGTGCCAGCAGGCCCGGTGGGTCTGGGGCCAACGTCCTGACTTTC | CASRPGGSGANVLTF
TRBJ2-5 | . | TRBV6-5 | many | TGTGCCAGCAGTTACTCAGAGACAGAGACCCAGTACTTC | CASSYSETETQYF
TRBJ1-5 | TRBD1 | TRBV28 | . | TGTGCCAGCCGCCCGAGCCAAGACAGGGGCAATCAGCCCCAGCATTTT | CASRPSQDRGNQPQHF
TRBJ2-2 | TRBD1 | TRBV9 | many | TGTGCCAGCGAAATAGGGGGCGAAGGCGGGGAGCTGTTTTTT | CASEIGGEGGELFF
TRBJ2-7 | TRBD2 | TRBV29-1 | many | TGCAGCGTTGGTGGGACTAGCGGGAGGGCGTCCTACGAGCAGTACTTC | CSVGGTSGRASYEQYF
TRBJ2-5 | . | TRBV6-2/TRBV6-3 | many | TGTGCCAGCAGTCCGGGAGTAACCGGAGAGACCCAGTACTTC | CASSPGVTGETQYF
TRBJ2-7 | TRBD2 | TRBV20-1 | few | TGCAGTGCCGAACTAGCGGGAGACATCCACGAGCAGTACTTC | CSAELAGDIHEQYF
TRBJ1-2 | . | TRBV24-1 | many | TGTGCCACCAGTGATCCTCACAGGAGCTACACCTTC | CATSDPHRSYTF
TRBJ1-1 | TRBD1 | TRBV30 | many | TGTGCCTGCCCCAGGGGGGGCATGGCTTTCTTT | CACPRGGMAFF
TRBJ2-2 | . | TRBV13 | many | TGTGCCAGCAGCTTGAGCCCCGGACAGAACACCGGGGAGCTGTTTTTT | CASSLSPGQNTGELFF
TRBJ2-5 | . | TRBV7-9 | many | TGTGCCAGCAGCTCTGCCCATAACGTGGAGACCCAGTACTTC | CASSSAHNVETQYF
TRBJ1-5 | . | TRBV7-8 | . | TGTGCCAGCAGCCTCCTTACGGACAGCCATAGCAATCAGCCCCAGCATTTT | CASSLLTDSHSNQPQHF
TRBJ1-6 | . | TRBV20-1 | . | TGCAGTGCTAGAGAAGGCAGGGCGGGAAATTCACCCCTCCACTTT | CSAREGRAGNSPLHF
TRBJ2-5 | . | TRBV10-3 | many | TGTGCCATCAGTGCATTAGGGAACCAAGAGACCCAGTACTTC | CAISALGNQETQYF
TRBJ2-7 | . | TRBV3-1 | many | TGTGCCAGCAGCGCCCGGGACAACAACTACGAGCAGTACTTC | CASSARDNNYEQYF
TRBJ1-1 | TRBD1 | TRBV12-3/TRBV12-4 | many | TGTGCCAGCAGTTCCGGACAGGGGAGGTACACTGAAGCTTTCTTT | CASSSGQGRYTEAFF
TRBJ1-5 | TRBD1 | TRBV12-3/TRBV12-4 | many | TGTGCCAGCAGTTTGAACGGACAGGGTAATCAGCCCCAGCATTTT | CASSLNGQGNQPQHF
TRBJ1-5 | . | TRBV12-3/TRBV12-4 | . | TGTGCCAGCAGCAGTGGTGATAGCAATCAGCCCCAGCATTTT | CASSSGDSNQPQHF
TRBJ2-5 | . | TRBV19 | . | TGTGCCAGTAGTAGAGCGGAGATCCAAGAGACCCAGTACTTC | CASSRAEIQETQYF
TRBJ2-7 | . | TRBV2 | . | TGTGCCAGCAGTGAGGGGACACAAGCCTACGAGCAGTACTTC | CASSEGTQAYEQYF
TRBJ1-1 | . | TRBV20-1 | . | TGCAGTGCAATCGCTCTGCTTAACACTGAAGCTTTCTTT | CSAIALLNTEAFF
TRBJ2-5 | . | TRBV28 | once | TGTGCCAGCAGCACAGGGAGGTTGAAGACCCAGTACTTC | CASSTGRLKTQYF
TRBJ2-7 | . | TRBV19 | many | TGTGCCAGTAGTCCCATTCCTTCGGGGGCGACCTACGAGCAGTACTTC | CASSPIPSGATYEQYF
TRBJ2-7 | TRBD2 | TRBV7-2 | many | TGTGCCAGCAGCTTAGGGGCTAGCGGGAACTCCGAGCAGTACTTC | CASSLGASGNSEQYF
TRBJ2-5 | TRBD2 | TRBV28 | . | TGTGCCAGCAGCTACTCCGGTGCGGGAGGGACCCAGTACTTC | CASSYSGAGGTQYF
TRBJ2-7 | . | TRBV12-3/TRBV12-4 | many | TGTGCCAGCAGTCGTGTGAGTGCCGAGCAGTACTTC | CASSRVSAEQYF
TRBJ1-6 | . | TRBV28 | . | TGTGCCAGCAGTCCCTGGGACACCGATAATTCACCCCTCCACTTT | CASSPWDTDNSPLHF
TRBJ2-7 | TRBD2 | TRBV24-1 | many | TGTGCCACCAGTGACCATAGGACTAGCGGGAAGGGATACGAGCAGTACTTC | CATSDHRTSGKGYEQYF
TRBJ2-5 | . | TRBV28 | . | TGTGCCAGCAGTTTAGGCGGCGGGGACTTTCAAGAGACCCAGTACTTC | CASSLGGGDFQETQYF
TRBJ1-1 | TRBD1 | TRBV12-3/TRBV12-4 | . | TGTGCCAGCAGTTCCAGGGACAGGGTTTATGATGAAGCTTTCTTT | CASSSRDRVYDEAFF
TRBJ2-7 | . | TRBV2 | . | TGTGCCAGCAGTGAAGGTTCGGTGACCTCCTACGAGCAGTACTTC | CASSEGSVTSYEQYF
TRBJ1-2 | . | TRBV4-3 | many | TGCGCCAGCAGCACCCAGGCCGGGGGGAACTATGGCTACACCTTC | CASSTQAGGNYGYTF
TRBJ2-5 | . | TRBV7-8 | . | TGTGCCAGCAGCCCCCCCCTGGGAGGGACCCAGTACTTC | CASSPPLGGTQYF
TRBJ1-1 | . | TRBV12-3/TRBV12-4 | few | TGTGCCAGCAGTAGTACTACCTTGAACACTGAAGCTTTCTTT | CASSSTTLNTEAFF
TRBJ1-1 | . | TRBV2 | . | TGTGCCAGCAGCACGGACGGTGAAGCTTTCTTT | CASSTDGEAFF
TRBJ2-2 | . | TRBV12-3/TRBV12-4 | . | TGTGCCAGCAGTTTGAGGGAAAACATCGGGGAGCTGTTTTTT | CASSLRENIGELFF
TRBJ1-2 | TRBD1 | TRBV7-8 | many | TGTGCCAGCAGCTTCATAGAGGGCCTAGGGACAGGGGATGGCTACACCTTC | CASSFIEGLGTGDGYTF
TRBJ2-7 | TRBD2 | TRBV11-3 | many | TGTGCCAGCAGCACGACCGCGGGACTAGGGGACTACGAGCAGTACTTC | CASSTTAGLGDYEQYF
TRBJ2-7 | TRBD2 | TRBV25-1 | . | TGTGCCAGCAGTACGGCCCTTGGGACTAGCGGGAGAGAGTCCCTCTACGAGCAGTACTTC | CASSTALGTSGRESLYEQYF